The source of this TCR beta chain is a study of OX40 agonist ivuxolimab in advanced cancers. Germline V lookup: CDR1 MGHRA, CDR2 YSYEKL. The CDR3 spans 19 residues. The trim removed 1 base at V and 9 bases at J, leaving 12 bases unmatched. Generated by immunoSEQ multiplex PCR, the TCRdb table keeps only in-frame clones and is missing some. Found here are some 35,000 clones, 85% of them singletons; the top ten hold roughly 40%. The material was CD4+ or CD8+ T cells sorted from blood, obtained in a trial of the OX40 agonist ivuxolimab. The rearrangement links TRBV4-1 to TRBJ2-2; 15 bases are a match to TRBD2. The sequence came from an adult with an advanced solid tumor such as melanoma, head and neck, liver or kidney cancer. CDR3 loop: CASSQVPGLAGGGRRELFF. CDR3 sequence (DNA): TGCGCCAGCAGCCAAGTACCGGGACTAGCGGGAGGTGGTAGGCGGGAGCTGTTTTTT.